Given below is one T cell receptor beta chain in context. Study processing details: Amplification with reference gene primers provided the estimates of nucleated cell counts. Generated by immunoSEQ multiplex PCR, the TCRdb table keeps only in-frame clones and is missing some. That table furnishes V, J and clone size, whereas the DNA furnished D and trimming. Seen here are under 250,000 clones, more than 70% observed once, and the top ten hold 8% to 10%. This specimen belongs to a study of blood T cell repertoires in COVID-19. Turning to the study itself: Specimens from acute and convalescent COVID-19 originated in the United States, Italy and Spain. T cells, B-cell-depleted T cells, or PBMCs provided the cDNA or gDNA that served as material.

Germline-derived CDR1 and CDR2 are SGDLS and YYNGEE. The CDR3 has 14 residues. V lost 3 bases to trimming and J lost 5 bases; unmatched junction nucleotides: 5. The source material was peripheral blood. The receptor's source is a woman between 45 and 65 years old with acute or convalescent COVID-19. V gene TRBV9 combines with J gene TRBJ2-1; 7 nucleotides align to TRBD2. The CDR3 DNA follows: TGTGCCAGCAGCGCCACGGGGGGACACAATGAGCAGTTCTTC. Amino acid sequence: CASSATGGHNEQFF.